This T cell receptor beta chain was recorded in a study of graft-versus-host responses after intestinal transplantation. On the study more broadly: The transplants performed in recipients were multivisceral, liver-intestinal, or isolated intestinal. Study-wide findings and caveats: The highest levels of circulating GvH clones went along with early declines in HvG clones after transplant. The recipient marrow held GvH clones, and some of them showed up first in ileum or blood.

The CDR3 is 15 residues long. The V and J ends lost 0 bases and 5 bases, in that order; junction bases with no gene match: 6. CDR1 is MNHEY, CDR2 SMNVEV, per germline (reference sequence). Regarding this clone: Its specificity is not known.

Profiled with immunoSEQ multiplex PCR; TCRdb holds only in-frame clones, not every one. The data contain more than 50,000 clones, around 90% of them singletons. Here the sequenced sample was PBMCs, taken approximately four months after intestinal transplantation. J is TRBJ2-7 and V is TRBV27, with 8 bases fitting TRBD1. The source of this sequence is a human patient who received an intestinal transplant, so some T cells may come from the graft donor. The CDR3 reads CASSLSGTGLHEQYF. The CDR3 coding sequence is TGTGCCAGCAGTTTATCCGGGACAGGTCTCCACGAGCAGTACTTC.